This T cell receptor beta chain was sequenced in a study of blood T cell repertoires in COVID-19. Followed longitudinally, the Seattle patients had been enrolled during active infection. Trimming pared 2 bases from V and 6 bases from J, leaving 8 bases between. Germline lookup yields CDR1 SGHRS and CDR2 YFSETQ. The CDR3 totals 12 residues. This clone was seen a few times. The method was immunoSEQ multiplex PCR; TCRdb's version includes in-frame clones alone and lacks a portion of them. The data show roughly 41,000 clones, with roughly 74% seen just once and roughly a tenth held by the top ten. This chain joins TRBV5-1 and TRBJ1-2, with D possibly being TRBD1 (5 bases). The clonotype was recovered from a man aged 65-85 years with COVID-19, enrolled during active disease. Material: peripheral blood. CDR3 DNA: TGCGCCAGCAGCTTTTCCAGGGATGGCTACACCTTC. This codes for CASSFSRDGYTF.